This T cell receptor beta chain derives from a study of T cell responses to AZD1222 COVID-19 vaccine. TCRdb's copy holds only in-frame clones and misses some; the assay was immunoSEQ multiplex PCR. The sample consists of about 130,000 clones, roughly 90% of them appearing once. This CDR3 has 13 residues. Broader study findings: Baseline testing showed seropositivity in only five or six AZD1222 recipients.

A remark on this clone: Its target is not known.

The sequence derives from an adult in good health. Specimen: peripheral blood, collected on day 0 of AZD1222 vaccination. This sequence joins TRBV12-3 or TRBV12-4 and TRBJ2-3; possibly TRBD2 for D (7 bases). CDR3 region: CVSTGGPTDTQYF. DNA of the CDR3: TGTGTTTCGACCGGGGGGCCCACAGATACGCAGTATTTT.